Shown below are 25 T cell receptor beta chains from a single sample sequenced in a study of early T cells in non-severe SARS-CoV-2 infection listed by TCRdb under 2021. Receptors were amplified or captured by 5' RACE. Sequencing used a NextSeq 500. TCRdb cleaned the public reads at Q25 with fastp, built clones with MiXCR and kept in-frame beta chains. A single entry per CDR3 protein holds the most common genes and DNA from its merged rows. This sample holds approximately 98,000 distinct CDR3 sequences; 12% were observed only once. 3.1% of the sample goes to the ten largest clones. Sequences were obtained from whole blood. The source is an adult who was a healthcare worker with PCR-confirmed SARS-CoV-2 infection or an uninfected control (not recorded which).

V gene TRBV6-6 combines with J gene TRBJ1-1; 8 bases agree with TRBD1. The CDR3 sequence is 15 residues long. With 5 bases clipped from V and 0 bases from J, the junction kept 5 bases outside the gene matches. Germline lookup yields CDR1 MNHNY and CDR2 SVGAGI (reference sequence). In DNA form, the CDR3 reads TGTGCCAGCAGTACAAGACAGGGGTTGAACACTGAAGCTTTCTTT. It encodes CASSTRQGLNTEAFF.

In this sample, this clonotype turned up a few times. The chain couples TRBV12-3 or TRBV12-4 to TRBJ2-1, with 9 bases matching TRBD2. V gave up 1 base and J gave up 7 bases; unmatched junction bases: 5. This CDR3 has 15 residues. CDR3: CASSLVAGVLNEQFF. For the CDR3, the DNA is TGTGCCAGCAGTTTAGTAGCGGGGGTCTTGAATGAGCAGTTCTTC.

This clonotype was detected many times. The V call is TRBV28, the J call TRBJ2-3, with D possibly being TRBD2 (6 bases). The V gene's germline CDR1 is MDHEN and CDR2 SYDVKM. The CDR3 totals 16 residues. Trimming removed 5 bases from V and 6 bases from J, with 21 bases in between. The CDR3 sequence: CASSAPTSRGRDTQYF. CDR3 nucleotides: TGTGCCAGCAGTGCCCCGACTAGTCGGGGCCGGGATACGCAGTATTTT.

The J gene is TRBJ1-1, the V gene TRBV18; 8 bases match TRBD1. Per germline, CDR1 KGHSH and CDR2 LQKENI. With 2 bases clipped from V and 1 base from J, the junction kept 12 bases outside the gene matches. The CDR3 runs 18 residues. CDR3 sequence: CASSPLGGTGLQNTEAFF. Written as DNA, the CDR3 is TGTGCCAGCTCACCATTAGGGGGGACAGGCCTACAGAACACTGAAGCTTTCTTT. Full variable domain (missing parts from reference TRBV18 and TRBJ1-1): NAGVMQNPRHLVRRRGQEARLRCSPMKGHSHVYWYRQLPEEGLKFMVYLQKENIIDESGMPKERFSAEFPKEGPSILRIQQVVRGDSAAYFCASSPLGGTGLQNTEAFFGQGTRLTVV.

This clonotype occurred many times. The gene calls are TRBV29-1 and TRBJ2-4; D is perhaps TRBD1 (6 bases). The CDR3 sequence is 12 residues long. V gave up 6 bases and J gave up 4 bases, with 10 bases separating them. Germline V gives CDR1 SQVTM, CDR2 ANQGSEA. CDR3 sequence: CSVEDRKNIQYF. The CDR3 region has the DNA TGCAGCGTAGAGGACAGAAAAAACATTCAGTACTTC.

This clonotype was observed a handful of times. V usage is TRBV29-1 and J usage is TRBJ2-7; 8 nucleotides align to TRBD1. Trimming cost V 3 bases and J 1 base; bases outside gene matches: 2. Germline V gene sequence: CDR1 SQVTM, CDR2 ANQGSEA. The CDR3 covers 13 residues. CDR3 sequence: CSVEDRASYEQYF. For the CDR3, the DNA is TGCAGCGTTGAGGACAGGGCATCCTACGAGCAGTACTTC.

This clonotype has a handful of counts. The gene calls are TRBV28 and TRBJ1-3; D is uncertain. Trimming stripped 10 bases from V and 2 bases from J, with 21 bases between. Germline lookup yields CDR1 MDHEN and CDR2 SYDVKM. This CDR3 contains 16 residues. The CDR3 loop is CATRNSDWSTGNTIYF. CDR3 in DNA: TGTGCCACGAGGAACTCTGATTGGAGCACTGGAAACACCATATATTTT.

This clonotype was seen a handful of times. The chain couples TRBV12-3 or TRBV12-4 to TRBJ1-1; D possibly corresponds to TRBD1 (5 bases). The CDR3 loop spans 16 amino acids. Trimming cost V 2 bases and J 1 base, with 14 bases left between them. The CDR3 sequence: CASSLNAGSGNTEAFF. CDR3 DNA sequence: TGTGCCAGCAGTTTAAACGCAGGGTCGGGGAACACTGAAGCTTTCTTT.

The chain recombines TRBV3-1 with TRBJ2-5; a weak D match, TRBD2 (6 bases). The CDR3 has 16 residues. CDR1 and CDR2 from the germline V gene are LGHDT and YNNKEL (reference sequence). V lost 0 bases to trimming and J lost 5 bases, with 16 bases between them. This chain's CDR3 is CASSQDLAGRGETQYF. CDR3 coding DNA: TGTGCCAGCAGCCAAGATCTGGCGGGACGGGGGGAGACCCAGTACTTC.

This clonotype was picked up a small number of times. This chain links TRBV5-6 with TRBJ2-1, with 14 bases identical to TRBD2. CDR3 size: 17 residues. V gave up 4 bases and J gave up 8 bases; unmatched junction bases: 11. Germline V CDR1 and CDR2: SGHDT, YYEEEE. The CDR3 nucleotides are TGTGCCAGCAGCACCAGACTAGCGGGGGGGCGGGTCGATGAGCAGTTCTTC. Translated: CASSTRLAGGRVDEQFF.

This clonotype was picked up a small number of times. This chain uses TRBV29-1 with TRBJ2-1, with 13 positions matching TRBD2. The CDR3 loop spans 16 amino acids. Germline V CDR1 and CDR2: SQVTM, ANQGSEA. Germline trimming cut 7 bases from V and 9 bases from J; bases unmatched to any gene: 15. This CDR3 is CSARKGGTSGVVEQFF. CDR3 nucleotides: TGCAGCGCCAGAAAAGGGGGGACTAGCGGGGTAGTTGAGCAGTTCTTC.

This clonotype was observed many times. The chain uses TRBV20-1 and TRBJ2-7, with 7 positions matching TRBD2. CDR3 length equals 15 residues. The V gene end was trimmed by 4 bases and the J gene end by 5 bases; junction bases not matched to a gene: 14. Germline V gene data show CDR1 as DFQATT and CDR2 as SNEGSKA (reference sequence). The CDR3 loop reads CSATPGAGAEDEQYF. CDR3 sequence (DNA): TGCAGTGCTACCCCCGGCGCGGGAGCTGAAGACGAGCAGTACTTC.

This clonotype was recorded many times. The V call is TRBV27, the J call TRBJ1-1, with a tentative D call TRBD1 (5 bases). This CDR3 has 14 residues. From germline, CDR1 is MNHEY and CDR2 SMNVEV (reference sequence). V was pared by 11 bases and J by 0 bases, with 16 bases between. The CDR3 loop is CAAKRSGLNTEAFF. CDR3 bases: TGTGCCGCAAAACGCTCAGGGCTGAACACTGAAGCTTTCTTT.

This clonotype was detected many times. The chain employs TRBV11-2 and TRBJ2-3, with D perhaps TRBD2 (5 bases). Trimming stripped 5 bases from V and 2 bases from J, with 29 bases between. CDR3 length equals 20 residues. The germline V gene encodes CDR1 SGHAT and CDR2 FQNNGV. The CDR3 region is CASSPRGPRTPQTTTDTQYF. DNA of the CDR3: TGTGCCAGCAGCCCTAGAGGGCCCCGGACTCCCCAAACGACCACAGATACGCAGTATTTT.

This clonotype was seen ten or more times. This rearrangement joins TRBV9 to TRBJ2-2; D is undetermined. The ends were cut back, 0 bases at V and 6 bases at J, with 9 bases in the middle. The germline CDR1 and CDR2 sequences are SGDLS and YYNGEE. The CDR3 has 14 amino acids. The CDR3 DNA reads TGTGCCAGCAGCGTAGGGTCTTTCCCCGGGGAGCTGTTTTTT. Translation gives CASSVGSFPGELFF.

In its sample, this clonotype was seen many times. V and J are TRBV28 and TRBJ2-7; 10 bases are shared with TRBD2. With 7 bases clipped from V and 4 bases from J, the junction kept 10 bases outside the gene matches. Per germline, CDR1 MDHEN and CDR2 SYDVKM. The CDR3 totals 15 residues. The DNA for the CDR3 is TGTGCCAGCACCCCTAGCGGGAGTGGCAAGTACGAGCAGTACTTC. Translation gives CASTPSGSGKYEQYF.

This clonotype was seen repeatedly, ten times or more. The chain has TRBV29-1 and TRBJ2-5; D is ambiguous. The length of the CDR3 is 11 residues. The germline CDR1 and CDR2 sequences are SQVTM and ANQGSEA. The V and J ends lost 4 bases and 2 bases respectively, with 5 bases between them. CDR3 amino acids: CSVAQQETQYF. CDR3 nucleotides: TGCAGCGTTGCACAGCAAGAGACCCAGTACTTC.

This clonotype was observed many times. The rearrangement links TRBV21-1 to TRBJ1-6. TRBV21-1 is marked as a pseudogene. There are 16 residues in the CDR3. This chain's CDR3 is CASSYAPGLYNSPLHF. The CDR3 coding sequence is TGTGCCAGCAGTTACGCTCCGGGACTATATAATTCACCCCTCCACTTT.

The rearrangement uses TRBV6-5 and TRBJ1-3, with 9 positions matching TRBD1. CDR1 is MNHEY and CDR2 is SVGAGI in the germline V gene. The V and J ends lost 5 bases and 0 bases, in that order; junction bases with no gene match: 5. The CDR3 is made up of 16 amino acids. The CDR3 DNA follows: TGTGCCAGCAGTCAGGACAGGGGACTCTCTGGAAACACCATATATTTT. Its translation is CASSQDRGLSGNTIYF.

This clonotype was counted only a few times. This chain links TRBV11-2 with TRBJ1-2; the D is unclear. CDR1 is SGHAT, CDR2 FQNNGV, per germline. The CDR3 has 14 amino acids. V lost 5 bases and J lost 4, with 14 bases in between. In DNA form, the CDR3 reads TGTGCCAGCAGCCTACGAGGGAACGTCTATGGCTACACCTTC. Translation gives CASSLRGNVYGYTF.

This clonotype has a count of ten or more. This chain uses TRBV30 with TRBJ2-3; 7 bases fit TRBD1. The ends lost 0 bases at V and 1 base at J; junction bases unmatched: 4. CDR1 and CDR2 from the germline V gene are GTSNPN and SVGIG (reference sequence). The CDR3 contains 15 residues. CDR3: CAWSVQGRGTDTQYF. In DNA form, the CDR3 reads TGTGCCTGGAGTGTACAGGGGCGCGGCACAGATACGCAGTATTTT.

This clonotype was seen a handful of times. CDR3 coding DNA: TGCAGCGTCCAGACTAGCGGGAGCCCCCTAGACAATGAGCAGTTCTTC. This sequence encodes CSVQTSGSPLDNEQFF. The V call is TRBV29-1, the J call TRBJ2-1, with 12 bases identical to TRBD2. J lost 5 bases, V lost 6 bases, and 11 bases had no gene match. Germline loops: CDR1 SQVTM, CDR2 ANQGSEA. The CDR3 is 16 residues long.

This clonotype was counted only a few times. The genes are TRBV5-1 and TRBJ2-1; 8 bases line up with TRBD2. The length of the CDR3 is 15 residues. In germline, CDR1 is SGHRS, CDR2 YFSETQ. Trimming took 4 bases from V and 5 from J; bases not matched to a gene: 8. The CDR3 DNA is TGCGCCAGCAGCCTAGGGGGGACTAGTAACAATGAGCAGTTCTTC. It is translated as CASSLGGTSNNEQFF.

The CDR3 loop is CSVDRRNLAKNIQYF. The CDR3 region has the DNA TGCAGCGTTGATAGGCGTAACTTAGCCAAAAACATTCAGTACTTC. The chain uses TRBV29-1 and TRBJ2-4; no clear D. The germline V gene encodes CDR1 SQVTM and CDR2 ANQGSEA. V was pared by 3 bases and J by 0 bases, with 12 bases between. The CDR3 sequence is 15 residues long.

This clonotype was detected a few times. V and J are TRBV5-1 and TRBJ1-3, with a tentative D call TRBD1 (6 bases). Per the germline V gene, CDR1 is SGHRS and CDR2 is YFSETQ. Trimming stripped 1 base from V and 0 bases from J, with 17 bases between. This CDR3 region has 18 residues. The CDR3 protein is CASSLWGTRDSSGNTIYF. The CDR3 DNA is TGCGCCAGCAGCTTGTGGGGGACACGAGACAGCTCTGGAAACACCATATATTTT.